This entry lists 12 T cell receptor beta chains sequenced from one sample in a study of tumor-infiltrating lymphocytes in primary liver carcinoma. The study co-extracted DNA and RNA from 20-30 mg of unsorted bulk tissue. From roughly 470 ng total RNA, TCR beta cDNA was generated with a primer in the constant region. Slightly modified ARM-PCR served as the procedure for the TCR beta libraries. These libraries came from three rounds of nested multiplex PCR. For around 9 cycles apiece, the opening two PCR rounds ran with TRBV1-TRBV30 forward primers and a C-beta reverse primer. TCRdb fed the multiplex PCR reads into MiXCR, producing one record per CDR3 protein. The sample consists of some 94,000 distinct CDR3 sequences, over 55% of them appearing once. The sample comprised liver tumor tissue from sampling region 5. The sample's subset: tumor region T5, tumor centre. The receptors were gathered from a woman aged 60 to 75 with primary liver carcinoma and hepatitis B virus infection.

In regard to this clonotype: A read error may produce the germline difference seen at one junction end. The chain joins TRBV4-1 to TRBJ2-2; 8 bases are a match to TRBD2. Germline CDR1 and CDR2: MGHRA and YSYEKL. The CDR3 contains 14 residues. The CDR3 spells CASRNSGNTGELIF. The CDR3 DNA follows: TGCGCCAGCAGGAATAGCGGGAACACCGGGGAGCTGATTTTT.

This rearrangement joins TRBV4-2 to TRBJ2-3, with 7 bases fitting TRBD2. CDR1 and CDR2 (germline): LGHNA, YNFKEQ. The length of the CDR3 is 16 residues. The CDR3 coding sequence is TGTACCAACAGCCAAGATCGGGGTAGCGGGACAGATACGCAGTATTTT. Translated, it gives CTNSQDRGSGTDTQYF.

This clonotype was picked up many times. This sequence joins TRBV10-3 and TRBJ2-2; D unclear. Deletions cut 2 bases from V and 6 bases from J, with 4 bases between. The CDR3 has 12 amino acids. CDR1 and CDR2 (germline): ENHRY, SYGVKD. The CDR3 loop is CAISEQSGELFF. CDR3 DNA sequence: TGTGCCATCAGTGAGCAATCCGGGGAGCTGTTTTTT.

This clonotype has a handful of counts. The genes are TRBV4-1 and TRBJ2-7, with 8 bases that match TRBD1. The CDR3 spans 16 residues. Germline-derived CDR1 and CDR2 are MGHRA and YSYEKL. The V segment lost 4 bases and the J segment 9 bases; nucleotides outside the gene matches: 17. The CDR3 bases are TGCGCCAGCAGCCCTTCCCGGGGCAGGGGGCCCACGGTGCAGTACTTC. Translated, it gives CASSPSRGRGPTVQYF.

The table lists this clonotype with a few counts. The chain recombines TRBV29-1 with TRBJ1-2; D perhaps matches TRBD1 (5 bases). CDR1 and CDR2 from the germline V gene are SQVTM and ANQGSEA. The V and J ends lost 8 bases and 8 bases respectively, with 24 bases between them. The CDR3 has 14 amino acids. CDR3 residues: CSIRLRGGLGGYTF. CDR3 bases: TGCAGCATTCGGTTGAGGGGCGGATTGGGAGGCTACACCTTC. Full variable domain (remainder filled in from reference TRBV29-1 and TRBJ1-2): SAVISQKPSRDICQRGTSLTIQCQVDSQVTMMFWYRQQPGQSLTLIATANQGSEATYESGFVIDKFPISRPNLTFSTLTVSNMSPEDSSIYLCSIRLRGGLGGYTFGSGTRLTVV.

This clonotype was seen many times. The rearrangement uses TRBV30 and TRBJ2-1, with a possible D match to TRBD2 (5 bases). Germline-derived CDR1 and CDR2 are GTSNPN and SVGIG (reference sequence). The V end was cut by 0 bases, the J end by 3 bases, with 12 bases between. The CDR3 has 15 amino acids. In DNA, the CDR3 is TGTGCCTGGAGTGTACTTAGCGTGGGCTACAATGAGCAGTTCTTC. Protein: CAWSVLSVGYNEQFF.

This clonotype was recorded at least ten times. A much larger clonotype is one base distant, so this may be a read error. V gene TRBV6-5 combines with J gene TRBJ1-1; possible D gene TRBD1, 5 bases. CDR3 length: 16 residues. Germline lookup yields CDR1 MNHEY and CDR2 SVGAGI. V was pared by 6 bases and J by 4 bases, with 21 bases between. The CDR3 is CASSPPWGGGGTEAFF. The CDR3 DNA reads as TGTGCCAGCAGCCCACCCTGGGGGGGTGGGGGCACTGAAGCTTTCTTT.

Details on this clonotype: The final CDR3 position lacks the conserved phenylalanine or tryptophan, pointing to a likely read error. The limits of the CDR3 on the DNA are not certain, so only TCRdb's listed CDR3 is given. The genes are TRBV4-2 and TRBJ2-2. Germline CDR1 is LGHNA and CDR2 is YNFKEQ. The CDR3 sequence runs 17 residues, both termini included. The CDR3 protein is CASSQGYGASNTGELFC.

The V and J genes are TRBV28 and TRBJ1-4, with 9 bases fitting TRBD1. The CDR3 consists of 14 residues. Per the germline V gene, CDR1 is MDHEN and CDR2 is SYDVKM. J gave up 5 bases and V 6 bases, and 4 bases lay outside the gene matches. The CDR3 sequence: CASSDGTGNEKLFF. CDR3 sequence (DNA): TGTGCCAGCAGCGACGGGACAGGGAATGAAAAACTGTTTTTT.

This clonotype was detected ten times or more. The chain has TRBV4-1 and TRBJ2-7; 11 nucleotides match TRBD1. The CDR3 loop spans 16 amino acids. The junction had 10 bases not matched to a gene; V was cut back by 2 bases and J by 7 bases. CDR1 and CDR2 from the germline V gene are MGHRA and YSYEKL. The CDR3 DNA is TGCGCCAGCAGCCAATCTGTTGGACAGGGGGCGCGGGAGCAGTACTTC. Amino acids: CASSQSVGQGAREQYF.

Concerning this clonotype itself: A much larger clone lies a single base off, so this may be a read error. J is TRBJ2-2 and V is TRBV7-9; 9 bases match TRBD2. The CDR3 has 15 residues. From germline, CDR1 is SEHNR and CDR2 FQNEAQ (reference sequence). In nucleotides, the CDR3 is TGTGTCAGCAGCGCCTCGACTAGCGGAGGCGGGGAGCTGTTTTTT. Protein: CVSSASTSGGGELFF.

V and J are TRBV6-5 and TRBJ2-7; 7 bases are shared with TRBD2. Unmatched junction bases numbered 7, after V lost 4 bases and J lost 7 bases. Germline V CDR1 and CDR2: MNHEY, SVGAGI. This CDR3 is 13 amino acids long. The DNA for the CDR3 is TGTGCCAGCAGTTTGGGACTATCGGGGGAGCAGTACTTC. This gives the protein CASSLGLSGEQYF.